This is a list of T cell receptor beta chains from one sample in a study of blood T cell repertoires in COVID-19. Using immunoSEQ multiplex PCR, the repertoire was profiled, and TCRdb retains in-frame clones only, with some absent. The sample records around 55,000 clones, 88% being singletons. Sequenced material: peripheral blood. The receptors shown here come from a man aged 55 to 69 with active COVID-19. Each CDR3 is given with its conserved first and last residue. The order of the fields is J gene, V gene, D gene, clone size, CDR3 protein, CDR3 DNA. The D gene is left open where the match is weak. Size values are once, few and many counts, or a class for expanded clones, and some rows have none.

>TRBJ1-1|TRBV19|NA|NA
CASSPQALNTEAFF
TGTGCCAGTAGTCCACAAGCGCTGAACACTGAAGCTTTCTTT
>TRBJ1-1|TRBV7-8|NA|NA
CASSLKFGNPADKNTEAFF
TGTGCCAGCAGCTTAAAATTCGGGAATCCTGCCGATAAGAACACTGAAGCTTTCTTT
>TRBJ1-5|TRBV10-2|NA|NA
CASSEPKTEFNQPQHF
TGCGCCAGCAGTGAGCCTAAGACAGAGTTCAATCAGCCCCAGCATTTT
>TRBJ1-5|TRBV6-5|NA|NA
CASRLTISQPQHF
TGTGCCAGCAGACTGACAATATCCCAGCCCCAGCATTTT
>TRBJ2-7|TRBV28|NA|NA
CASSNTGYEQYF
TGTGCCAGCAGTAACACAGGGTACGAGCAGTACTTC
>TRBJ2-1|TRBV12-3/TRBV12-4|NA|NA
CASSLVGDEQFF
TGTGCCAGCAGTTTAGTAGGGGATGAGCAGTTCTTC
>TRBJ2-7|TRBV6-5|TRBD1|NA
CASTYRDSHSYEQYF
TGTGCCAGCACATACCGGGACAGTCACTCCTACGAGCAGTACTTC
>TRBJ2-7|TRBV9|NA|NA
CASSPQLQGYEQYF
TGTGCCAGCAGCCCGCAACTACAGGGTTACGAGCAGTACTTC
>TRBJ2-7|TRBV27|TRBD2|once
CASSDSSGEQYF
TGTGCCAGCAGTGATTCTAGCGGGGAGCAGTACTTC
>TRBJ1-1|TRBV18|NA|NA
CASSSDSLNTEAFF
TGTGCCAGCTCATCGGACAGCCTGAACACTGAAGCTTTCTTT
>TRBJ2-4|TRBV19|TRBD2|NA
CASSIMALVASGRGNIQYF
TGTGCCAGTAGTATAATGGCTCTGGTGGCTAGCGGGAGGGGGAACATTCAGTACTTC
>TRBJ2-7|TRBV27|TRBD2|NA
CASSLLGSGVSLDEQYF
TGTGCCAGCAGTTTATTGGGTAGCGGGGTCTCCCTCGACGAGCAGTACTTC
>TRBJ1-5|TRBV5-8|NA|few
CASSLGEGHLIYSNQPQHF
TGTGCCAGCAGCTTGGGGGAGGGACACTTGATCTATAGCAATCAGCCCCAGCATTTT
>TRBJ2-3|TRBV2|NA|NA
CASSPLEGRTDTQYF
TGTGCCAGCAGCCCCCTGGAGGGCCGCACAGATACGCAGTATTTT
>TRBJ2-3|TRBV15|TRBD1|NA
CATSRDPAWSGTGDADTQYF
TGTGCCACCAGCAGAGACCCCGCGTGGTCCGGGACAGGGGATGCAGATACGCAGTATTTT
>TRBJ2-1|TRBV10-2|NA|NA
CASSESKEGRFF
TGCGCCAGCAGTGAGTCGAAGGAAGGGAGGTTCTTC
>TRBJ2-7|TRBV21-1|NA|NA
CASSKDGEQYF
TGTGCCAGCAGCAAAGACGGGGAGCAGTACTTC
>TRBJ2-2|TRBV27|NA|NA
CASSLSSGVTGELFF
TGTGCCAGCAGTTTATCGTCAGGGGTCACCGGGGAGCTGTTTTTT
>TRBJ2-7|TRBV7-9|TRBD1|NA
CASSTRTGGDEQYF
TGTGCCAGCAGCACGAGGACAGGGGGCGACGAGCAGTACTTC
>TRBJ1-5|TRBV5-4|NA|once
CASSLRGSNQPQHF
TGTGCCAGCAGCTTGAGGGGGAGCAATCAGCCCCAGCATTTT
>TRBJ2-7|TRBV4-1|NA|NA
CASSQVVGVGEQYF
TGCGCCAGCAGCCAAGTTGTCGGGGTAGGGGAGCAGTACTTC
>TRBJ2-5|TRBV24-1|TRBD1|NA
CATSESGTAETQYF
TGTGCCACCAGTGAGTCCGGGACAGCGGAGACCCAGTACTTC
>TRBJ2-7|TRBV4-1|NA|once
CASSQEPGSYEQYF
TGCGCCAGCAGCCAAGAACCGGGGTCCTACGAGCAGTACTTC
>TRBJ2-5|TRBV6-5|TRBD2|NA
CASSYEPASGRETQYF
TGTGCCAGCAGTTACGAACCTGCTAGCGGGAGAGAGACCCAGTACTTC
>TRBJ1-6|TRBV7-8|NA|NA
CASSPQSAGINSPLHF
TGTGCCAGCAGCCCGCAATCGGCAGGGATTAATTCACCCCTCCACTTT
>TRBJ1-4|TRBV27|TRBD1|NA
CASSPKARGVTNEKLFF
TGTGCCAGCAGTCCCAAGGCCAGGGGGGTAACTAATGAAAAACTGTTTTTT
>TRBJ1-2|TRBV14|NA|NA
CASSPRRGGVDGYTF
TGTGCCAGCAGCCCTCGGCGGGGGGGAGTGGATGGCTACACCTTC
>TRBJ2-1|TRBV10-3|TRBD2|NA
CAISPGGRIYNEQFF
TGTGCCATCAGCCCGGGGGGGAGGATCTACAATGAGCAGTTCTTC
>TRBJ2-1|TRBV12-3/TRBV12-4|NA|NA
CARERLYNEQFF
TGTGCCAGGGAGCGGCTGTACAATGAGCAGTTCTTC
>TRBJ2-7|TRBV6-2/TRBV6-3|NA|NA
CASSYTGFLSYEQYF
TGTGCCAGCAGTTACACAGGGTTTTTGTCCTACGAGCAGTACTTC
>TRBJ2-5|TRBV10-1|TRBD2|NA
CASSEVAGWEETQYF
TGCGCCAGCAGTGAGGTAGCGGGATGGGAAGAGACCCAGTACTTC
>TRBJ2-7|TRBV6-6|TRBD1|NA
CASWDSTYEQYF
TGTGCCAGCTGGGACAGCACCTACGAGCAGTACTTC
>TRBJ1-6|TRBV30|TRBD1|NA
CAWSPTGGAYNSPLHF
TGTGCCTGGAGTCCAACAGGGGGCGCGTATAATTCACCCCTCCACTTT
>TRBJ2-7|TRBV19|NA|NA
CASSIRLQGTYEQYF
TGTGCCAGTAGTATCCGTTTACAGGGTACCTACGAGCAGTACTTC
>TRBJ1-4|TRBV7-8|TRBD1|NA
CASSTRDRGGELFF
TGTGCCAGCAGCACCCGGGACAGGGGCGGCGAACTGTTTTTT
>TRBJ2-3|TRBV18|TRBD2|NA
CASSPAAGGDTQYF
TGTGCCAGCTCACCCGCGGCGGGGGGAGATACGCAGTATTTT
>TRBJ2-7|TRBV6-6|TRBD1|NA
CASSYGTESYEQYF
TGTGCCAGCAGTTACGGGACAGAATCCTACGAGCAGTACTTC
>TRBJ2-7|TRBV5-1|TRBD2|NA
CASSWGASGRTPYEQYF
TGCGCCAGCAGCTGGGGGGCAAGCGGGAGGACTCCATACGAGCAGTACTTC
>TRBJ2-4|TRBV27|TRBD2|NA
CASSLGLAVAKNIQYF
TGTGCCAGCAGTTTAGGACTAGCTGTAGCCAAAAACATTCAGTACTTC
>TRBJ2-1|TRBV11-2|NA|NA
CASSSTTFEQFF
TGTGCCAGCAGCTCCACGACTTTTGAGCAGTTCTTC
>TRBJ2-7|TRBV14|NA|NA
CASSQILVSEQYF
TGTGCCAGCAGCCAAATACTAGTATCCGAGCAGTACTTC
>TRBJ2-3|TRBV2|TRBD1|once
CASSAPDREVDTQYF
TGTGCCAGCTCAGCGCCAGACAGGGAAGTGGATACGCAGTATTTT
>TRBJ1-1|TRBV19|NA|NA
CASSAKDRGETEAFF
TGTGCCAGTAGTGCCAAGGACCGGGGGGAGACTGAAGCTTTCTTT
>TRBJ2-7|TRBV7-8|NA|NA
CASSMRRWMTGRTDYEQYF
TGTGCCAGCAGCATGAGGCGCTGGATGACAGGGAGGACTGACTACGAGCAGTACTTC
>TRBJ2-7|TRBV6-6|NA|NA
CASSYAGKQYF
TGTGCCAGCAGTTACGCGGGCAAGCAGTACTTC
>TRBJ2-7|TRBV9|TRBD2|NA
CASSVSAGGNEQYF
TGTGCCAGCAGCGTATCTGCGGGAGGGAACGAGCAGTACTTC
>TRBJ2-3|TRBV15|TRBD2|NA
CATSLQRGRTDTQYF
TGTGCCACCAGCCTACAGCGGGGGAGGACAGATACGCAGTATTTT
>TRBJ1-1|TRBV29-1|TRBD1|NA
CSVGQGDTEAFF
TGCAGCGTCGGACAGGGCGACACTGAAGCTTTCTTT
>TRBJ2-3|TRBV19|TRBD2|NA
CASSIEVSGIFADTQYF
TGTGCCAGTAGTATTGAGGTTAGCGGGATTTTCGCAGATACGCAGTATTTT
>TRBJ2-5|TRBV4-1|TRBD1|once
CASSRGAGGFQETQYF
TGCGCCAGCAGCCGGGGGGCAGGGGGCTTTCAAGAGACCCAGTACTTC